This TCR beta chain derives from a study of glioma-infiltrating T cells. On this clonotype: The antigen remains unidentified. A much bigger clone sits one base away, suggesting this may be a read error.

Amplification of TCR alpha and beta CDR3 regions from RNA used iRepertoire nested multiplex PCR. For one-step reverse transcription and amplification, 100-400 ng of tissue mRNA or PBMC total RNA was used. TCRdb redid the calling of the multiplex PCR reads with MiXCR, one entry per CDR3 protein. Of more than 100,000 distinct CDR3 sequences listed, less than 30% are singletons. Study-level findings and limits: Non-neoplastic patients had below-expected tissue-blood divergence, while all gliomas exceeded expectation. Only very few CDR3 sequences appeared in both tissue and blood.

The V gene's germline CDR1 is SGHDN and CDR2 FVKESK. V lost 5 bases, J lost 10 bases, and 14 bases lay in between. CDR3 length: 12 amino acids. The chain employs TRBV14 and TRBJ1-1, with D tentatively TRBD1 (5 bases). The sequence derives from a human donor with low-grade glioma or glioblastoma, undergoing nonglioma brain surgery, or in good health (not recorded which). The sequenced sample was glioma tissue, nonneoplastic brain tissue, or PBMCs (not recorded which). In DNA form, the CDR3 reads TGTGCCAGCAGCTATGGACACCTTGGAGCTTTCTTT. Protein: CASSYGHLGAFF.